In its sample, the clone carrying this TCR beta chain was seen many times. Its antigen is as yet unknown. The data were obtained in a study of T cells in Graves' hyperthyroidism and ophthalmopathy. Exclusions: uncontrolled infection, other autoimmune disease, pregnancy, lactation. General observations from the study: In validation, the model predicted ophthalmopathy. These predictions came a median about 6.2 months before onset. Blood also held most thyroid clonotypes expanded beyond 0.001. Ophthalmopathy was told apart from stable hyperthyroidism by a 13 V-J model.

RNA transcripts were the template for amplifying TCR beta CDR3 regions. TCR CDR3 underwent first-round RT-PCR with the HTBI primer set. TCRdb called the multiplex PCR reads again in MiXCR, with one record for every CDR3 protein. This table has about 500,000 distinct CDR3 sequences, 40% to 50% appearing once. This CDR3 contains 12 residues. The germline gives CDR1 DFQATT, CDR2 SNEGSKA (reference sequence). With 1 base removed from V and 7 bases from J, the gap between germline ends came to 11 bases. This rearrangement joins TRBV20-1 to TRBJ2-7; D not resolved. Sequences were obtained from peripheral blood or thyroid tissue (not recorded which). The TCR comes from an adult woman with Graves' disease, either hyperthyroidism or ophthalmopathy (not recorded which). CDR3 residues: CSARGLAREQYF. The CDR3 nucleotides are TGCAGTGCTAGAGGATTGGCCCGGGAGCAGTACTTC.